This paragraph covers one T cell receptor beta chain sequence. Its antigen remains unidentified. Indicated time point: blood 2 weeks post-SBRT. The treatment: 15 Gy SBRT to primary tumor, nephrectomy 4 weeks later. Generated by immunoSEQ multiplex PCR, the TCRdb table keeps only in-frame clones and is missing some. The data contain 70,000 to 100,000 clones, 65% to 90% of them singletons. This entry belongs to a study of radiation and T cells in renal cell carcinoma. General study findings and limits: Top tumor clonotypes rose in blood 2 weeks post-radiation, then contracted. No pretreatment tumor biopsies were available for baseline clonotypes.

Germline V CDR1 and CDR2: MDHEN, SYDVKM. CDR3 length: 13 amino acids. V shed 7 bases, J shed 3 bases, and the junction held 4 bases outside the gene matches. This sequence was found in a woman aged 45 to 65 with renal cell carcinoma. The V gene is TRBV28, the J gene TRBJ1-2; 8 nucleotides match TRBD1. The sample was blood, taken from a patient whose treatment included radiotherapy and nephrectomy. DNA for the CDR3: TGTGCCAGCATCCACAGGGGGGACTATGGCTACACCTTC. This encodes CASIHRGDYGYTF.